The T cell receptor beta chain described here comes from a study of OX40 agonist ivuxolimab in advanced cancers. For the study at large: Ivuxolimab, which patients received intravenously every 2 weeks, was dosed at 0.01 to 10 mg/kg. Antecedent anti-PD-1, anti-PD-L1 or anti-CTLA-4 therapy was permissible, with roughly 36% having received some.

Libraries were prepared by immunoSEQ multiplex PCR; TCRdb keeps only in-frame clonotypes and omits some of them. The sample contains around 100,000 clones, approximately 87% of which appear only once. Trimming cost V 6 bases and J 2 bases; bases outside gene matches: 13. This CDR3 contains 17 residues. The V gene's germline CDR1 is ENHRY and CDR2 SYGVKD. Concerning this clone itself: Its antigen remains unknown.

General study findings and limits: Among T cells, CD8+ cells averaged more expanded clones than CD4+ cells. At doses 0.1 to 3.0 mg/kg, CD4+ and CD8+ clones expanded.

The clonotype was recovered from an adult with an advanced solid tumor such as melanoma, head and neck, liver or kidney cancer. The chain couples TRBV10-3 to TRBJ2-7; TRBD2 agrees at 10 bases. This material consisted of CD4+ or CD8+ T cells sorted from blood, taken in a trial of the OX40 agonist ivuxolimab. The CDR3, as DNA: TGTGCCATCAGGGGCTCTTTTAGCGGGGGGTTCCCCTACGAGCAGTACTTC. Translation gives CAIRGSFSGGFPYEQYF.